This T cell receptor (beta chain) was retrieved from a study of T cell repertoires in aging, cancer and after chemotherapy. Trimming left V 6 bases short and J 1 base short, with 11 bases between. CDR1 and CDR2 (germline): SGHRS, YFSETQ. The CDR3 consists of 15 residues. Multiplex touch-down PCR with TRB-A/B primers amplified rearranged V-D-J TRB sequences. TCRdb re-derived calls from the multiplex PCR reads in MiXCR, one entry per CDR3 protein. Of about 2,000 distinct CDR3 sequences listed, about 18% were seen once; the top ten hold 23%. TCR beta rearrangements were amplified from peripheral blood genomic DNA. The sample holds a few counts of this clonotype. What it recognizes is unknown. Study observations and caveats: Median generation probability rose over the chemotherapy interval in each cancer cohort, suggesting rebound thymic output.

This receptor was identified in a human donor with a solid tumor. V and J are TRBV5-1 and TRBJ2-6; D might be TRBD1 (5 bases). The specimen sequenced was blood. DNA of the CDR3: TGCGCCAGCAACGATCAGGGTTCTGGGGCCAACGTCCTGACTTTC. It is translated as CASNDQGSGANVLTF.